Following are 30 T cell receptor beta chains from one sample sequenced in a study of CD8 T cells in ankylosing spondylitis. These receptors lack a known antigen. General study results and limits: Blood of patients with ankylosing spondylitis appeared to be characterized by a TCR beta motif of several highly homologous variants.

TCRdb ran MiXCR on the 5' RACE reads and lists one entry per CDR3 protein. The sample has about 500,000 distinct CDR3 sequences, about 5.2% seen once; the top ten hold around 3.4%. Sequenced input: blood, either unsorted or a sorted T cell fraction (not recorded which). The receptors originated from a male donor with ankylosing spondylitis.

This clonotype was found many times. The CDR3 spells CASSYRDPLNEQFF. CDR3 DNA sequence: TGTGCCAGCAGTTACAGGGACCCCCTCAATGAGCAGTTCTTC. The gene calls are TRBV6-5 and TRBJ2-1; TRBD1 or TRBD2 may be the D gene (5 bases each). With 2 bases removed from V and 6 bases from J, the gap between germline ends came to 11 bases. Germline CDR1 reads MNHEY; CDR2 reads SVGAGI. The CDR3 covers 14 residues.

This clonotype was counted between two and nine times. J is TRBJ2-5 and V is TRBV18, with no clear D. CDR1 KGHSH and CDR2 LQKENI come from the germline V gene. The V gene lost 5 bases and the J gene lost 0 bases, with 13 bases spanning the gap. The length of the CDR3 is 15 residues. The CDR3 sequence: CASSSNNLYQETQYF. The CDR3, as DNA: TGTGCCAGCTCATCGAACAACCTATACCAAGAGACCCAGTACTTC.

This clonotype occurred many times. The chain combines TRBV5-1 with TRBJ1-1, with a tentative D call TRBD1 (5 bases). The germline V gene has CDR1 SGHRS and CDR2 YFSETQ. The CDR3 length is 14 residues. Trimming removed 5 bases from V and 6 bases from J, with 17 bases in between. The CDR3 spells CASSPGTFMAEAFF. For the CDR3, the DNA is TGCGCCAGCAGTCCCGGGACGTTCATGGCTGAAGCTTTCTTT.

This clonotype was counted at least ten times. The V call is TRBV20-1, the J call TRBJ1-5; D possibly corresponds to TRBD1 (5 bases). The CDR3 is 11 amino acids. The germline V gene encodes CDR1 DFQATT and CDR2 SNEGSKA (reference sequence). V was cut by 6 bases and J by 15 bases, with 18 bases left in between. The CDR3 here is CSATNQGMRHF. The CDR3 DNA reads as TGCAGTGCAACCAACCAGGGTATGAGGCATTTT.

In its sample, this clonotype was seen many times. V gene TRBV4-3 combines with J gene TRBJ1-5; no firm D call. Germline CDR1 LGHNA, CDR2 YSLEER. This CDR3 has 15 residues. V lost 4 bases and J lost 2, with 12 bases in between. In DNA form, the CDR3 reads TGCGCCAGCAGCCCCGGGCGGGGTGGCAATCAGCCCCAGCATTTT. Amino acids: CASSPGRGGNQPQHF.

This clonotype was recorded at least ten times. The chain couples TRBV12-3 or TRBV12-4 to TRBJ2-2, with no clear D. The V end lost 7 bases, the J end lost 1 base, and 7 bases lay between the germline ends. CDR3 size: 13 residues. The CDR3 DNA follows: TGTGCCAGCAAAGCGAAGAACACCGGGGAGCTGTTTTTT. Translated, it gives CASKAKNTGELFF.

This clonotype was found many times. DNA for the CDR3: TGTGCCATCAGCCCTAGCGCGAGGGGCTCCTACAATGAGCAGTTCTTC. Protein sequence: CAISPSARGSYNEQFF. The chain employs TRBV10-3 and TRBJ2-1, with D possibly TRBD2 on 6 matching bases. The CDR3 is 16 residues long. The germline CDR1 and CDR2 sequences are ENHRY and SYGVKD. Trimming took off 6 bases at V and 0 bases at J, with 15 bases between the two ends.

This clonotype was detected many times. CDR3 DNA sequence: TGCGCCAGCAGCCAATTCCGCCTGGGACAGGGTCCTGAGTATTTT. Translated: CASSQFRLGQGPEYF. This chain links TRBV4-3 with TRBJ2-3; TRBD1 matches at 9 bases. The trim removed 2 bases at V and 13 bases at J, leaving 13 bases unmatched. This CDR3 comprises 15 residues. Germline V gives CDR1 LGHNA, CDR2 YSLEER.

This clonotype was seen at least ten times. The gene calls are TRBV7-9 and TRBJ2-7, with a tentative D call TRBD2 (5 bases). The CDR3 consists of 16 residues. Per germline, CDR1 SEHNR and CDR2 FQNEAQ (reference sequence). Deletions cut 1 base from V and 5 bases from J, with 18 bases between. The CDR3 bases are TGTGCCAGCAGCTTAGGGGCCGGGGAATGGCGCGACGAGCAGTACTTC. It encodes CASSLGAGEWRDEQYF.

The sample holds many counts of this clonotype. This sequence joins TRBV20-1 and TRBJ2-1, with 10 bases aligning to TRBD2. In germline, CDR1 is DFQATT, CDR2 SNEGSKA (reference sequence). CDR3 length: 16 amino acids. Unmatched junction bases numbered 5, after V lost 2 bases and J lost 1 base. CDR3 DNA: TGCAGTGCTAGACCCGGGACTAGCGCATCCTACAATGAGCAGTTCTTC. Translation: CSARPGTSASYNEQFF.

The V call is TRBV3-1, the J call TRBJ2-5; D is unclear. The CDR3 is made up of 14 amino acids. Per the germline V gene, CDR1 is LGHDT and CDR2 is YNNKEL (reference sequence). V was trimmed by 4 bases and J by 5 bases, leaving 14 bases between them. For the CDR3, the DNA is TGTGCCAGCAGCCGATCCGTAGGGTGGGAGACCCAGTACTTC. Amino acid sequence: CASSRSVGWETQYF.

Written as DNA, the CDR3 is TGCGCCAGCAGCCAAGTTTTGAAGGATGAGCAGTTCTTC. Translation: CASSQVLKDEQFF. The V call is TRBV4-3, the J call TRBJ2-1, with unresolved D. The germline gives CDR1 LGHNA, CDR2 YSLEER. The CDR3 contains 13 residues. Trimming pared 1 base from V and 8 bases from J, leaving 9 bases between.

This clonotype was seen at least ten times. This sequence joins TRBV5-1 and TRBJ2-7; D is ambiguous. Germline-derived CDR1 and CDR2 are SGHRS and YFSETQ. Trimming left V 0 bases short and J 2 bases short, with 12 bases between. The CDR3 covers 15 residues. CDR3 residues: CASSLAATGTYEQYF. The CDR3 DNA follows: TGCGCCAGCAGCTTGGCGGCTACCGGAACCTACGAGCAGTACTTC.

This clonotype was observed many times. CDR3: CASRPGVNTGELFF. Written as DNA, the CDR3 is TGTGCCAGCAGGCCCGGCGTTAACACCGGGGAGCTGTTTTTT. The chain recombines TRBV27 with TRBJ2-2; D remains ambiguous. This CDR3 spans 14 amino acids. Looked up from germline, CDR1 is MNHEY and CDR2 is SMNVEV (reference sequence). The germline V and J ends were trimmed by 6 bases and 2 bases, with 10 bases remaining between them.

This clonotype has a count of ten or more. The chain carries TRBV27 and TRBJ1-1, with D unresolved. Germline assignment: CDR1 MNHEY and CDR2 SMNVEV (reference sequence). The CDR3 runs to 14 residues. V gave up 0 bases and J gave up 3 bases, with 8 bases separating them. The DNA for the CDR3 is TGTGCCAGCAGTTTATCGTTGTTGTACACTGAAGCTTTCTTT. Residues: CASSLSLLYTEAFF.

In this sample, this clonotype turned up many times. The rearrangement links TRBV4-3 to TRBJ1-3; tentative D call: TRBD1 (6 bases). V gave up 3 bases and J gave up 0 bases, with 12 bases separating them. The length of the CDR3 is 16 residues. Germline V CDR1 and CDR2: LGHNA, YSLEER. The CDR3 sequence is CASSHVETGSGNTIYF. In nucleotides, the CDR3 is TGCGCCAGCAGCCACGTGGAGACAGGCTCTGGAAACACCATATATTTT.

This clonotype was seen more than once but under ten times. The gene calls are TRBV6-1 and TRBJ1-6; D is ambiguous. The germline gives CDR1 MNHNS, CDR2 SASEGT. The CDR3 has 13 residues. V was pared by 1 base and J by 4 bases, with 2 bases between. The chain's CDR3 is CASSEDYNSPLHF. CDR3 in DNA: TGTGCCAGCAGTGAAGATTATAATTCACCCCTCCACTTT.

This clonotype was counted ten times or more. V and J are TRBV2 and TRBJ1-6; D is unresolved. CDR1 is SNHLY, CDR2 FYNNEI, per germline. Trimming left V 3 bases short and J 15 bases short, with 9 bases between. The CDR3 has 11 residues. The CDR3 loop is CASSDEGGLHF. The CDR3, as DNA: TGTGCCAGCAGTGATGAGGGCGGCCTCCACTTT.

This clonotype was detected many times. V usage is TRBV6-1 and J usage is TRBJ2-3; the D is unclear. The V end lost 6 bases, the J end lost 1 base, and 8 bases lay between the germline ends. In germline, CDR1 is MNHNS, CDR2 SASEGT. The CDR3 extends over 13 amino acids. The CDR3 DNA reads TGTGCCAGCAGGGACCCGGGCACAGATACGCAGTATTTT. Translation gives CASRDPGTDTQYF.

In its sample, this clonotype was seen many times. Here the CDR3 DNA reads TGTGCCAGCAGCGCCCAAGAGACAGGGACCGGAAACACCATATATTTT. It is translated as CASSAQETGTGNTIYF. The chain joins TRBV7-2 to TRBJ1-3; TRBD1 aligns across 7 bases. The CDR3 runs to 16 residues. V was clipped by 5 bases and J by 4 bases; unmatched bases: 11. Germline V CDR1 and CDR2: SGHTA, FQGNSA. The full variable domain, with the rest looked up from reference TRBV7-2 and TRBJ1-3, is GAGVSQSPSNKVTEKGKDVELRCDPISGHTALYWYRQSLGQGLEFLIYFQGNSAPDKSGLPSDRFSAERTGGSVSTLTIQRTQQEDSAVYLCASSAQETGTGNTIYFGEGSWLTVV.

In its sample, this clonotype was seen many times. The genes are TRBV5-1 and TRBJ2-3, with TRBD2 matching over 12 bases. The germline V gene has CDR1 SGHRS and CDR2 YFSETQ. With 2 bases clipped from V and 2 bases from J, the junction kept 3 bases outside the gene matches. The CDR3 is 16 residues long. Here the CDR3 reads CASSFGTSGSTDTQYF. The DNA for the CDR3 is TGCGCCAGCAGCTTCGGGACTAGCGGGTCCACAGATACGCAGTATTTT.

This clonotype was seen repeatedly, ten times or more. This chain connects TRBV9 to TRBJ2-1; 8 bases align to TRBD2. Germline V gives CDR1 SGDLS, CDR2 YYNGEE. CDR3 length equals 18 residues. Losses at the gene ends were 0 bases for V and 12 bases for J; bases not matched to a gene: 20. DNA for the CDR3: TGTGCCAGCAGCGTAGGTGGTAGCGGGGACCCCTACGGGTTCGGGCAGTTCTTC. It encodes CASSVGGSGDPYGFGQFF.

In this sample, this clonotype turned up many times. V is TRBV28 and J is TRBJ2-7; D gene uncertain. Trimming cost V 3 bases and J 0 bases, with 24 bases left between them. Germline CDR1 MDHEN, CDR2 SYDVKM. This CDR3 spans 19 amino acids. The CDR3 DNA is TGTGCCAGCAGTTTCTCTTTTAGTTCGTGGGAACGCGGCTCCTACGAGCAGTACTTC. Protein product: CASSFSFSSWERGSYEQYF.

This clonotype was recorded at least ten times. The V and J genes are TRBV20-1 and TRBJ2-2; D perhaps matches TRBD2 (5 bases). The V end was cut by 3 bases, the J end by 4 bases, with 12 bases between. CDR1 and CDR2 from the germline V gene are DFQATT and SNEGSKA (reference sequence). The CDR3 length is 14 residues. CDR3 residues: CSASLSEGTGELFF. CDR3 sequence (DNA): TGCAGTGCTAGCCTCTCTGAGGGCACCGGGGAGCTGTTTTTT.

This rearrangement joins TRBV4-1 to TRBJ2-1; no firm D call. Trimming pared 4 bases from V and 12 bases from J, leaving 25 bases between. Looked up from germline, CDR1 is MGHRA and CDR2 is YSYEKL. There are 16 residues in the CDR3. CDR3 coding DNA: TGCGCCAGCAGCCTTCTACCCCCCCGAGTGCGCCATGTGCAGTTCTTC. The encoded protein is CASSLLPPRVRHVQFF.

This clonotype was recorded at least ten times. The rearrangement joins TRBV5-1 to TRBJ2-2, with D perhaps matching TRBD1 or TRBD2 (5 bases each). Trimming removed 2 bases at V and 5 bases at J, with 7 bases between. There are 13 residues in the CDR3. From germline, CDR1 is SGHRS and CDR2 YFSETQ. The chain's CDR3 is CASSFRETGELFF. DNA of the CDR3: TGCGCCAGCAGCTTCAGGGAGACCGGGGAGCTGTTTTTT.

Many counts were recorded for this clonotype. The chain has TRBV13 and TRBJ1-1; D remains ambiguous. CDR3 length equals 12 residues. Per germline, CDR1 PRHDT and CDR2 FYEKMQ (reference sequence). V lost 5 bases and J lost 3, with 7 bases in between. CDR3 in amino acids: CASSPGDTEAFF. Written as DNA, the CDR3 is TGTGCCAGCAGCCCCGGGGACACTGAAGCTTTCTTT.

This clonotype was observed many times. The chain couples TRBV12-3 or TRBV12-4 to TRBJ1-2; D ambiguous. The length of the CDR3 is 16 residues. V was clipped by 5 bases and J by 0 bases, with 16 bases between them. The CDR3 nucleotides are TGTGCCAGCAGTAAGGTACCCGCCTTAGCTAACTATGGCTACACCTTC. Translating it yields CASSKVPALANYGYTF.

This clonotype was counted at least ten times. Here the CDR3 DNA reads TGCAGTGCTAGTCCGGGACCCCTCACAGATACGCAGTATTTT. Translating gives CSASPGPLTDTQYF. The chain joins TRBV20-1 to TRBJ2-3, with D perhaps being TRBD1 or TRBD2 (5 bases each). Trimming removed 3 bases from V and 2 bases from J, with 12 bases in between. Germline V gene lookup returns CDR1 DFQATT and CDR2 SNEGSKA (reference sequence). CDR3 length equals 14 residues.

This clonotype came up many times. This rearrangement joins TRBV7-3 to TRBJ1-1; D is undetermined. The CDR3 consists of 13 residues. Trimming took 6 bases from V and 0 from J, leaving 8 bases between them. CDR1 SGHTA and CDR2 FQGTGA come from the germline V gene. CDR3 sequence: CASRVSMNTEAFF. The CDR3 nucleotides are TGTGCCAGCAGGGTCAGTATGAACACTGAAGCTTTCTTT.